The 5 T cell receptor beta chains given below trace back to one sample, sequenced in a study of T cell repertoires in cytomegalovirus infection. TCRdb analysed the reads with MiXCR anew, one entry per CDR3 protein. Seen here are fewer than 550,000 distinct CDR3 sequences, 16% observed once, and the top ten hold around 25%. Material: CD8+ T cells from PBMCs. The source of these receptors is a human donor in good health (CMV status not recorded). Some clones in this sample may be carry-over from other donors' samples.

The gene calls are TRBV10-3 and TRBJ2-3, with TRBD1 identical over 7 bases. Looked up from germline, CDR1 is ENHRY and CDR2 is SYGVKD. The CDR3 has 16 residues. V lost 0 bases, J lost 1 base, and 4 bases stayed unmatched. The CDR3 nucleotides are TGTGCCATCAGTGAGTCGACCGGACAGGGCACAGATACGCAGTATTTT. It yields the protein CAISESTGQGTDTQYF.

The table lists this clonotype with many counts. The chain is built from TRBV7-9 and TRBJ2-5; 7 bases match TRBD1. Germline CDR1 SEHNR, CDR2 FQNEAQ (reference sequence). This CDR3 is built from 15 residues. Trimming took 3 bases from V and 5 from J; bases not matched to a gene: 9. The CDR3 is CASSLIRTGGETQYF. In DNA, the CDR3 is TGTGCCAGCAGCTTGATTAGGACAGGTGGGGAGACCCAGTACTTC.

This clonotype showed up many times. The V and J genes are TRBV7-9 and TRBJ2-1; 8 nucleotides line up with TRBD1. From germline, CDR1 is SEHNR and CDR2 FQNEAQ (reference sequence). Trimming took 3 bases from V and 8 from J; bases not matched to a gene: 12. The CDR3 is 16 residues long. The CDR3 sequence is CASSFRTGSFSHEQFF. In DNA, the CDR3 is TGTGCCAGCAGCTTCAGGACAGGGTCGTTTAGCCATGAGCAGTTCTTC.

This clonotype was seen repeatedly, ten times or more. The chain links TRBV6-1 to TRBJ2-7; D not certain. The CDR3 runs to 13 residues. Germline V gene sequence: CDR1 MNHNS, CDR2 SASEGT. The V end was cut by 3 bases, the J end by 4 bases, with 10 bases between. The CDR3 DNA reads TGTGCCAGCAGTGACTCTGCATTATACGAGCAGTACTTC. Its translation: CASSDSALYEQYF.

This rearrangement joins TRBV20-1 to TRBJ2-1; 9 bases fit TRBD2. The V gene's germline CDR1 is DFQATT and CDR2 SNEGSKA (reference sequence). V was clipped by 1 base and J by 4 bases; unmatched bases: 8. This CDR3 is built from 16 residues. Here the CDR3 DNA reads TGCAGTGCTAGAGTTCGGCGGGAGGGCCCTTACAATGAGCAGTTCTTC. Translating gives CSARVRREGPYNEQFF.